This TCR beta chain was retrieved from a study of post-analysis software for immune sequencing data. Study outcomes and limitations: In patients, TRBV5-6, TRBV5-1 and TRBV20-1 belonged to roughly 5 TRBV segments found more frequently than in controls. Normalized Chao1 diversity in multiple sclerosis patients fell significantly below that of controls.

Remarks on this clonotype: Its antigen is currently unknown. With a much larger clone just one base away, this may be a read error.

The CDR3 has 13 residues. V shed 0 bases and J 13 bases; nucleotides not matched to a gene: 11. The germline V gene has CDR1 SQVTM and CDR2 ANQGSEA. cDNA libraries of TCR beta carried unique molecular identifiers. MiXCR, applied by TCRdb to the PCR reads, yields one record per CDR3 protein. The table lists about 210,000 distinct CDR3 sequences, approximately 29% of them singletons, with about 3.7% in the top ten. This clonotype was sampled from a girl under 18 with multiple sclerosis. Sequences were obtained from blood. The rearrangement links TRBV29-1 to TRBJ2-5, with 7 bases matching TRBD2. CDR3 amino acids: CSVEDSAGAGSYF. As DNA, the CDR3 is TGCAGCGTTGAAGATTCGGCGGGAGCGGGGTCGTACTTC.